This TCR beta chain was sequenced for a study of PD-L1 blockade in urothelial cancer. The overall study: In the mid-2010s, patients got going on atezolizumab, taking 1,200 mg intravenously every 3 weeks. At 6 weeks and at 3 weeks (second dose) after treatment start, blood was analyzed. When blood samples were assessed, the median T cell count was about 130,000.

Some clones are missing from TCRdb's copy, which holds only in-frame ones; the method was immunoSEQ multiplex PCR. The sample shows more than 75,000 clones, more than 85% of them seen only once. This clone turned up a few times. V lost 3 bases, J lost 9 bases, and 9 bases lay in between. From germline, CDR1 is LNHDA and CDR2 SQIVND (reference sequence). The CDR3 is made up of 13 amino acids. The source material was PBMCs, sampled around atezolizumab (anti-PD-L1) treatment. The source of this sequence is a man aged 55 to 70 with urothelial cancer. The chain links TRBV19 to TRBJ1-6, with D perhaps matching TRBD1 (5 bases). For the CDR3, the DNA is TGTGCCAGTAGTATGAGTGGGGCTTCACCCCTCCACTTT. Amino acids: CASSMSGASPLHF. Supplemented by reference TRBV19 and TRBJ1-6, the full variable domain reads DGGITQSPKYLFRKEGQNVTLSCEQNLNHDAMYWYRQDPGQGLRLIYYSQIVNDFQKGDIAEGYSVSREKKESFPLTVTSAQKNPTAFYLCASSMSGASPLHFGNGTRLTVT.